The source of this T cell receptor (beta chain) is a study of blood T cell repertoires in COVID-19. Study background: From the United States, Italy and Spain came samples of acute and convalescent COVID-19. From T cells, B-cell-depleted T cells, or PBMCs came the material, which was cDNA or gDNA.

V shed 2 bases and J 6 bases; nucleotides not matched to a gene: 8. The CDR3 spans 15 residues. CDR1 and CDR2 from the germline V gene are SGHKS and YYEKEE (reference sequence). Original processing notes: Counts of nucleated cells, estimated from reference gene primer amplification, were obtained. Here immunoSEQ multiplex PCR was the method, and the copy in TCRdb shows in-frame clones only, minus some. That table supplies the V and J calls and clone size; D and trimming were determined from the DNA. The sample lists 200,000 to 300,000 clones; over 80% were seen once. The sample consisted of peripheral blood. The receptor comes from a woman aged 40-49 years with acute or convalescent COVID-19. J is TRBJ1-1 and V is TRBV5-5; TRBD1 aligns across 9 bases. The CDR3 coding sequence is TGTGCCAGCAGCTTACCCGACAGGGGGACCGCTGAAGCTTTCTTT. It specifies CASSLPDRGTAEAFF.